Below, 32 T cell receptor beta chains from the same sample are listed, as sequenced in a study of T-cell reconstitution after alpha-beta-depleted transplantation in children (dated by TCRdb to about 2016). Library preparation used PCR. The sequencing machine was an Illumina HiSeq 2500. TCR library preparation used molecular barcoding, with unique molecular identifiers applied to normalize quantification of the TCRbeta repertoire. The raw public reads went through TCRdb reprocessing: fastp at Q25, MiXCR clone calling, in-frame beta chains kept. Rows with a matching CDR3 protein are joined into one entry that keeps the most common DNA and genes. The sample contains about a million distinct CDR3 sequences, 25% to 35% of them found a single time. About 28% of the sample comes from the top ten. The sample's treatment or condition label is to be understood as: allogeneic hematopoietic cell transplantation with graft depleted of TCRalphabeta T cells and CD19 B cells.

Sample: PBMCs, mostly from graft donor cells, taken 360 days after TCRalphabeta/CD19-depleted stem cell transplant. These receptor sequences come from a boy under three years old who had a stem cell transplant for SCID, so the T cells may come from the graft donor.

As concerns this clonotype: A read error may account for a junction end that differs from germline. CDR3 region: CSARTPRSYHEQFF. In DNA, the CDR3 is TGCAGTGCTAGAACCCCCAGGAGCTACCATGAGCAGTTCTTC. The chain has TRBV20-1 and TRBJ2-1; D remains ambiguous. The CDR3 runs 14 residues. Per germline, CDR1 DFQATT and CDR2 SNEGSKA (reference sequence).

Here the CDR3 DNA reads TGTGCCAGCAGCTTAACGGCTAGCGGGGGAAATAGCACAGATACGCAGTATTTT. This translates into CASSLTASGGNSTDTQYF. The chain recombines TRBV7-8 with TRBJ2-3; TRBD2 matches at 10 bases. Germline V lookup: CDR1 SGHVS, CDR2 FQNEAQ. V trimming: 2 bases; J trimming: 0 bases; junction bases outside the gene matches: 8. The CDR3 covers 18 residues.

A few counts support this clonotype. This sequence joins TRBV24-1 and TRBJ2-5; D remains unclear. Per germline, CDR1 KGHDR and CDR2 SFDVKD. This CDR3 has 14 residues. V was trimmed by 4 bases and J by 3 bases, leaving 11 bases between them. CDR3 residues: CATSEAGGEETQYF. CDR3 nucleotides: TGTGCCACCAGTGAAGCTGGCGGCGAAGAGACCCAGTACTTC.

The rearrangement joins TRBV15 to TRBJ2-2, with D maybe TRBD2 (5 bases). In germline, CDR1 is LNHNV, CDR2 YYDKDF (reference sequence). The V end lost 6 bases, the J end lost 4 bases, and 21 bases lay between the germline ends. The CDR3 has 17 residues. The DNA for the CDR3 is TGTGCCACCAGTGGGATTGGCTCCCAAGGAGGCACCGGGGAGCTGTTTTTT. It specifies CATSGIGSQGGTGELFF.

The rearrangement joins TRBV7-9 to TRBJ2-7, with a possible D match to TRBD2 (6 bases). The CDR3 is made up of 17 amino acids. Germline CDR1 is SEHNR and CDR2 is FQNEAQ (reference sequence). With 0 bases removed from V and 7 bases from J, the gap between germline ends came to 22 bases. CDR3 region: CASSLARGLAAASEQYF. The CDR3 nucleotides are TGTGCCAGCAGCTTAGCGCGGGGTCTGGCCGCCGCATCAGAGCAGTACTTC.

Details on this clonotype: An end of the junction differs from the germline gene, which may be a read error. The gene calls are TRBV4-2 and TRBJ1-2; D might be TRBD1 (6 bases). CDR3 length: 15 residues. Germline CDR1 LGHNA, CDR2 YNFKEQ. CDR3 sequence reads: CASTQRGGLNYGYTF. CDR3 nucleotides: TGTGCCAGCACCCAAAGGGGGGGCCTTAACTATGGCTACACCTTC.

CDR3 in amino acids: CASSPISGGASEQFF. The CDR3 DNA follows: TGTGCCAGCAGTCCAATTAGCGGGGGGGCCTCTGAGCAGTTCTTC. The chain is built from TRBV7-2 and TRBJ2-1; TRBD2 agrees at 11 bases. This CDR3 spans 15 amino acids. Looked up from germline, CDR1 is SGHTA and CDR2 is FQGNSA. Unmatched junction bases numbered 10, after V lost 6 bases and J lost 9 bases.

The sample holds a few counts of this clonotype. CDR3 sequence (DNA): TGTGCCACCAAACTACTGAGAGGGACCAACGAGCAGTACTTC. Translated: CATKLLRGTNEQYF. The rearrangement links TRBV15 to TRBJ2-7, with D perhaps given as TRBD1 or TRBD2 (5 bases each). Germline values: CDR1 LNHNV, CDR2 YYDKDF (reference sequence). CDR3 size: 14 residues. Trimming stripped 7 bases from V and 5 bases from J, with 18 bases between.

A remark on this clonotype: At one end the junction does not follow the germline gene, possibly because of a read error. The chain recombines TRBV20-1 with TRBJ1-1, with TRBD1 identical over 9 bases. Germline values: CDR1 DFQATT, CDR2 SNEGSKA (reference sequence). The CDR3 totals 10 residues. In DNA form, the CDR3 reads TGCAGTGCTATACAGGGGGCTTCTTCCTTT. It translates to CSAIQGASSF.

This clonotype has a handful of counts. V and J are TRBV5-1 and TRBJ2-1; 9 bases fit TRBD2. The CDR3 loop spans 16 amino acids. The germline V gene has CDR1 SGHRS and CDR2 YFSETQ. Germline trimming cut 5 bases from V and 6 bases from J; bases unmatched to any gene: 12. The CDR3 nucleotides are TGCGCCAGCAGTTTCGGGACTAGCATTGTGGGCAATGAGCAGTTCTTC. This gives the protein CASSFGTSIVGNEQFF.

A few counts support this clonotype. The chain couples TRBV4-2 to TRBJ1-2; no clear D. CDR1 is LGHNA and CDR2 is YNFKEQ in the germline V gene. CDR3 length equals 14 residues. V lost 4 bases to trimming and J lost 4 bases, with 13 bases between them. CDR3 nucleotides: TGTGCCAGCAGCCCTCCGGAAGGTCCCTATGGCTACACCTTC. Its translation: CASSPPEGPYGYTF.

V usage is TRBV6-5 and J usage is TRBJ2-1; D ambiguous. Germline V gene lookup returns CDR1 MNHEY and CDR2 SVGAGI. V dropped 4 bases and J dropped 2 bases, with 15 bases sitting between them. The CDR3 is made up of 16 amino acids. The CDR3 region is CASSSATLPPYNEQFF. CDR3 nucleotide sequence: TGTGCCAGCAGTTCCGCGACTCTACCTCCCTACAATGAGCAGTTCTTC.

The chain uses TRBV7-9 and TRBJ1-1; 9 nucleotides match TRBD1. Germline V gene lookup returns CDR1 SEHNR and CDR2 FQNEAQ (reference sequence). The CDR3 sequence is 17 residues long. V trimming: 4 bases; J trimming: 6 bases; junction bases outside the gene matches: 15. CDR3 nucleotides: TGTGCCAGCAGCTCAAACTACAGGGGGCGATCATACCCTGAAGCTTTCTTT. Its translation: CASSSNYRGRSYPEAFF.

CDR3: CASSARTTSHEQFF. The CDR3, as DNA: TGCGCCAGCAGCGCCCGAACGACTAGCCATGAGCAGTTCTTC. This rearrangement joins TRBV4-3 to TRBJ2-1; TRBD2 aligns across 7 bases. The CDR3 covers 14 residues. From germline, CDR1 is LGHNA and CDR2 YSLEER. The V gene end was trimmed by 5 bases and the J gene end by 8 bases; junction bases not matched to a gene: 9.

V and J are TRBV20-1 and TRBJ2-7; 9 nucleotides agree with TRBD2. Germline lookup yields CDR1 DFQATT and CDR2 SNEGSKA (reference sequence). V shed 1 base and J 2 bases; nucleotides not matched to a gene: 6. This CDR3 spans 15 amino acids. CDR3 nucleotides: TGCAGTGCTAGAGCTGCTAGCGGGGACCCCTACGAGCAGTACTTC. Its translation is CSARAASGDPYEQYF.

The chain employs TRBV29-1 and TRBJ2-1, with D uncertain. Deletions cut 1 base from V and 2 bases from J, with 12 bases between. Germline-derived CDR1 and CDR2 are SQVTM and ANQGSEA. This CDR3 has 15 residues. CDR3 DNA sequence: TGCAGCGTTGAAGGGACCCCAAGGGCCTACAATGAGCAGTTCTTC. It codes for CSVEGTPRAYNEQFF.

The V gene is TRBV12-3 or TRBV12-4, the J gene TRBJ2-4; D not certain. Trimming removed 5 bases from V and 3 bases from J, with 20 bases in between. This CDR3 is 17 amino acids long. The CDR3 DNA is TGTGCCAGCAGTCCCTGGACCGCTCAGTCCGACAAAAACATTCAGTACTTC. Residues: CASSPWTAQSDKNIQYF.

The chain is built from TRBV7-3 and TRBJ1-1, with D perhaps TRBD1 (5 bases). V shed 2 bases and J shed 3 bases, with 7 bases lying between them. There are 13 residues in the CDR3. Germline lookup yields CDR1 SGHTA and CDR2 FQGTGA. CDR3 nucleotides: TGTGCCAGCAGCTTATTGGGGCACACTGAAGCTTTCTTT. It codes for CASSLLGHTEAFF.

This clonotype has more than one count but fewer than ten. The V and J genes are TRBV28 and TRBJ1-1; a possible D gene is TRBD1 (5 bases). The CDR3 has 16 amino acids. The germline gives CDR1 MDHEN, CDR2 SYDVKM. The V and J ends lost 4 bases and 0 bases respectively, with 15 bases between them. CDR3 protein: CASSSTGALLNTEAFF. The CDR3 coding sequence is TGTGCCAGCAGTTCCACAGGAGCCCTGCTGAACACTGAAGCTTTCTTT.

This clonotype was observed a few times. The V gene is TRBV6-1, the J gene TRBJ2-1; 10 bases line up with TRBD1. The CDR3 has 15 residues. CDR1 and CDR2 from the germline V gene are MNHNS and SASEGT. V gave up 7 bases and J gave up 4 bases; unmatched junction bases: 7. As DNA, the CDR3 is TGTGCCAGCACCTACGACAGGGGGCCTTACAATGAGCAGTTCTTC. The encoded protein is CASTYDRGPYNEQFF.

V usage is TRBV5-1 and J usage is TRBJ2-7, with 13 bases identical to TRBD2. CDR3 size: 15 residues. V lost 4 bases to trimming and J lost 6 bases; unmatched junction nucleotides: 7. CDR1 and CDR2 (germline): SGHRS, YFSETQ. The CDR3 sequence: CASSVTSGGDSEQYF. The DNA of the CDR3 is TGCGCCAGCAGCGTTACTAGCGGGGGGGATAGCGAGCAGTACTTC.

J is TRBJ2-6 and V is TRBV5-1; TRBD1 aligns across 8 bases. The CDR3 consists of 18 residues. CDR1 SGHRS and CDR2 YFSETQ come from the germline V gene. The V gene end was trimmed by 0 bases and the J gene end by 0 bases; junction bases not matched to a gene: 5. CDR3 in DNA: TGCGCCAGCAGCTTGGCCGGGACAGGAAGCTCTGGGGCCAACGTCCTGACTTTC. Amino acids: CASSLAGTGSSGANVLTF. Filled out from reference TRBV5-1 and TRBJ2-6, the complete variable domain reads KAGVTQTPRYLIKTRGQQVTLSCSPISGHRSVSWYQQTPGQGLQFLFEYFSETQRNKGNFPGRFSGRQFSNSRSEMNVSTLELGDSALYLCASSLAGTGSSGANVLTFGAGSRLTVL.

The table lists this clonotype with a few counts. CDR3 nucleotide sequence: TGTGCCAGCAGCCCAGAGGCCACGGGAGCTTTCTTT. Its protein is CASSPEATGAFF. The chain is built from TRBV7-9 and TRBJ1-1; D ambiguous. V was pared by 5 bases and J by 10 bases, with 14 bases between. The V gene's germline CDR1 is SEHNR and CDR2 FQNEAQ (reference sequence). The CDR3 is 12 residues long.

This clonotype was found a few times. This sequence joins TRBV27 and TRBJ2-2; D remains unclear. V lost 6 bases to trimming and J lost 7 bases, with 12 bases between them. The V gene's germline CDR1 is MNHEY and CDR2 SMNVEV (reference sequence). The CDR3 is 13 residues long. CDR3 loop: CASSLTVIGELFF. The DNA of the CDR3 is TGTGCCAGCAGCTTAACAGTAATCGGGGAGCTGTTTTTT.

J is TRBJ2-1 and V is TRBV9, with 8 positions matching TRBD1. The CDR3 has 15 amino acids. CDR1 SGDLS and CDR2 YYNGEE come from the germline V gene. Trimming at V came to 0 bases and at J to 7 bases, leaving 6 bases not matched to a gene. The CDR3, as DNA: TGTGCCAGCAGCGTAGGGGCAGGGGGCGGGAATGAGCAGTTCTTC. Translated: CASSVGAGGGNEQFF.

This clonotype was found many times. V and J are TRBV20-1 and TRBJ2-7, with D possibly matching TRBD2 (5 bases). Germline assignment: CDR1 DFQATT and CDR2 SNEGSKA (reference sequence). Trimming stripped 2 bases from V and 1 base from J, with 6 bases between. This CDR3 region has 12 residues. The CDR3 sequence: CSARRRSYEQYF. Here the CDR3 DNA reads TGCAGTGCTAGAAGGAGGTCCTACGAGCAGTACTTC.

The V call is TRBV5-1, the J call TRBJ2-3; D not resolved. Trimming pared 4 bases from V and 2 bases from J, leaving 14 bases between. CDR1 is SGHRS, CDR2 YFSETQ, per germline. CDR3 length: 15 amino acids. For the CDR3, the DNA is TGCGCCAGCAGCATGGCGGACGGCTACACAGATACGCAGTATTTT. Protein product: CASSMADGYTDTQYF.

The rearrangement uses TRBV6-1 and TRBJ1-4; 7 nucleotides agree with TRBD1. Germline loops: CDR1 MNHNS, CDR2 SASEGT. Trimming cost V 5 bases and J 8 bases; bases outside gene matches: 11. The CDR3 consists of 15 residues. CDR3 residues: CASSRQGAMMEKLFF. The CDR3 coding sequence is TGTGCCAGCAGTCGACAGGGCGCTATGATGGAAAAACTGTTTTTT.

The rearrangement joins TRBV5-1 to TRBJ2-7; 10 bases line up with TRBD2. The V gene's germline CDR1 is SGHRS and CDR2 YFSETQ. The CDR3 loop spans 16 amino acids. J was trimmed by 0 bases and V by 0 bases; bases with no gene match: 3. In DNA form, the CDR3 reads TGCGCCAGCAGCTTGGATCCTAGCGGGGGCTCCTACGAGCAGTACTTC. Translation: CASSLDPSGGSYEQYF.

The chain links TRBV4-1 to TRBJ2-1; D unclear. Trimming stripped 0 bases from V and 0 bases from J, with 12 bases between. CDR3 length equals 17 residues. Germline assignment: CDR1 MGHRA and CDR2 YSYEKL. CDR3 sequence (DNA): TGCGCCAGCAGCCAAGATATCGCGGAAAGCTCCTACAATGAGCAGTTCTTC. This gives the protein CASSQDIAESSYNEQFF.

This clonotype was counted a few times. The J gene is TRBJ1-5, the V gene TRBV2; tentatively, D is TRBD1 (6 bases). Germline loops: CDR1 SNHLY, CDR2 FYNNEI. Trimming left V 2 bases short and J 4 bases short, with 18 bases between. The CDR3 contains 17 residues. CDR3 in amino acids: CASSERAAGVANQPQHF. CDR3 nucleotide sequence: TGTGCCAGCAGTGAACGGGCGGCAGGGGTCGCGAATCAGCCCCAGCATTTT. Full variable domain (missing parts from reference TRBV2 and TRBJ1-5): EPEVTQTPSHQVTQMGQEVILRCVPISNHLYFYWYRQILGQKVEFLVSFYNNEISEKSEIFDDQFSVERPDGSNFTLKIRSTKLEDSAMYFCASSERAAGVANQPQHFGDGTRLSIL.

CDR3 loop: CASSLTPGLAVLTQYF. CDR3 nucleotides: TGTGCCAGCAGCCTCACTCCGGGACTAGCGGTACTTACGCAGTATTTT. The chain carries TRBV11-2 and TRBJ2-3; 11 nucleotides align to TRBD2. The germline gives CDR1 SGHAT, CDR2 FQNNGV. This CDR3 has 16 residues. Trimming cost V 5 bases and J 8 bases; bases outside gene matches: 12.